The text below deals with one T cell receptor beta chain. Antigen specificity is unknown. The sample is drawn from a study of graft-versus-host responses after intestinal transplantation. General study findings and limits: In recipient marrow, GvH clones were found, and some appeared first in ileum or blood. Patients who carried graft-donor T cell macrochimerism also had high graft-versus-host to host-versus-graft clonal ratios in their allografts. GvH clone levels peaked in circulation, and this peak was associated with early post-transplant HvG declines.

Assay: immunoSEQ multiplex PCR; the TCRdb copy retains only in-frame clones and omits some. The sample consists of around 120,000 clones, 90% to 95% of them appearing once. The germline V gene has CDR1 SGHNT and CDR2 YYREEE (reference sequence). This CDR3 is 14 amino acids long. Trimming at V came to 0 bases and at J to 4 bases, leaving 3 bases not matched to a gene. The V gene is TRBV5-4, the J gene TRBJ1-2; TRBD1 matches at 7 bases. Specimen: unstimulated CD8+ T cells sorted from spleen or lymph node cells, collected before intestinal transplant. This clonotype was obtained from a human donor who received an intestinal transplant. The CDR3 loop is CASSLGDSGYGYTF. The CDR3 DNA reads TGTGCCAGCAGCTTGGGGGACAGTGGCTATGGCTACACCTTC.